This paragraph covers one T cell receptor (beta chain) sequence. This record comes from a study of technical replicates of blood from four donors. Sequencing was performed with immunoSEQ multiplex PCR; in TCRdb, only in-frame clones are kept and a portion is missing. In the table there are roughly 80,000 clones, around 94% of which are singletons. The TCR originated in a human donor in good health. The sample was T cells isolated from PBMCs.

The CDR3 protein is CASSPPVVRGHEQYF. The CDR3 DNA reads TGTGCCAGCTCACCACCGGTGGTCAGGGGACACGAGCAGTACTTC. J is TRBJ2-7 and V is TRBV18, with D possibly being TRBD1 (6 bases). Germline lookup yields CDR1 KGHSH and CDR2 LQKENI. This CDR3 spans 15 amino acids. The ends were cut back, 0 bases at V and 5 bases at J, with 14 bases in the middle.